The 4 T cell receptor beta chains presented below share a single source sample, sequenced in a study of patients and donors after allogeneic stem cell transplantation. From the RT-PCR reads, TCRdb called clonotypes with MiXCR, one entry per CDR3 protein. The sample has about a million distinct CDR3 sequences; more than 15% are singletons. Material for sequencing was blood, either unsorted or a sorted T cell fraction (not recorded which). Receptor source: a human donor who was either an allogeneic HSCT recipient or a stem cell or donor lymphocyte infusion donor (not recorded which). It is not recorded whose cells these are; they may come from a transplant donor.

This clonotype was counted only a few times. The chain carries TRBV2 and TRBJ1-6, with TRBD1 identical over 9 bases. Germline CDR1 and CDR2: SNHLY and FYNNEI. The J segment lost 9 bases and the V segment lost 4 bases, leaving 7 bases of the junction unmatched. The CDR3 sequence is 15 residues long. CDR3 sequence (DNA): TGTGCCAGCAGTGGCAGAACAGGGGGCTCTTCACCCCTCCACTTT. It encodes CASSGRTGGSSPLHF.

The chain has TRBV12-3 or TRBV12-4 and TRBJ2-3, with D tentatively TRBD2 (6 bases). The CDR3 extends over 14 amino acids. With 6 bases removed from V and 6 bases from J, the gap between germline ends came to 16 bases. The CDR3 DNA reads TGTGCCAGCAGCGGCGGGACTTTAGCCGATACGCAGTATTTT. Residues: CASSGGTLADTQYF.

This clonotype was seen at least ten times. V and J are TRBV20-1 and TRBJ1-1; D unclear. V lost 3 bases, J lost 1 base, and 6 bases lay in between. Per the germline V gene, CDR1 is DFQATT and CDR2 is SNEGSKA (reference sequence). CDR3 size: 12 residues. CDR3 protein: CSASIGNTEAFF. The CDR3 nucleotides are TGCAGTGCTAGTATCGGGAACACTGAAGCTTTCTTT.

This clonotype was counted at least ten times. The V call is TRBV10-3, the J call TRBJ2-1; D possibly matches TRBD1 or TRBD2 (5 bases each). Trimming stripped 0 bases from V and 0 bases from J, with 12 bases between. CDR1 ENHRY and CDR2 SYGVKD come from the germline V gene. This CDR3 region has 17 residues. The CDR3 coding sequence is TGTGCCATCAGTGAGTCAAAGACCGGGGCCTCCTACAATGAGCAGTTCTTC. Its protein product is CAISESKTGASYNEQFF.